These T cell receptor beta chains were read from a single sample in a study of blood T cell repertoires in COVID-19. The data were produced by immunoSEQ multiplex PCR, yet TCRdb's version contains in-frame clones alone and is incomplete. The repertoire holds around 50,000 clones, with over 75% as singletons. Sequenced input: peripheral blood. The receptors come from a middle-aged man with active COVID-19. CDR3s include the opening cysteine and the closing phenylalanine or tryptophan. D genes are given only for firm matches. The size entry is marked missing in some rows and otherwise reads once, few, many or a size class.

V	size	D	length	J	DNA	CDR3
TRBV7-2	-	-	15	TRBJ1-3	TGTGCCAGCGCCACCAGGGCGGTCTCTGGAAACACCATATATTTT	CASATRAVSGNTIYF
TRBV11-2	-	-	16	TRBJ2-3	TGTGCCAGCAGCCCTACCGGACAGTCCCCTCTTAAGACGCAGTATTTT	CASSPTGQSPLKTQYF
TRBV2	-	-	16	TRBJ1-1	TGTGCCAGCAGTGGTACTCGCGAAAGCTCCGTCGGGGAAGCTTTCTTT	CASSGTRESSVGEAFF
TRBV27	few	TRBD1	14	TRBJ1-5	TGTGCCAGCACCCGGACAGGGTATAATCAGCCCCAGCATTTT	CASTRTGYNQPQHF
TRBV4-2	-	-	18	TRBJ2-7	TGTGCCAGCAGCCAAGAAATAGGTTCAGGACAGAACCACTACGAGCAGTACTTC	CASSQEIGSGQNHYEQYF
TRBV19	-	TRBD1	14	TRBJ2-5	TGTGCCAGTACCTCGGGACAGAACCAAGAGACCCAGTACTTC	CASTSGQNQETQYF
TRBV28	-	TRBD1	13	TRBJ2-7	TGTGCCAGCAGTTTACACAGGGGATACGAGCAGTACTTC	CASSLHRGYEQYF
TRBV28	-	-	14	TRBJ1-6	TGTGCCAGCAGTTTAGGCGGGAATAATTCACCCCTCCACTTT	CASSLGGNNSPLHF
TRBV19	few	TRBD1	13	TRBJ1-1	TGTGCCAGTACCCTCAGGGGGATGACTGAAGCTTTCTTT	CASTLRGMTEAFF
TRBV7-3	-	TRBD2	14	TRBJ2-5	TGTGCCAGCAGCCTCGGGGGGGCGCCGGAGACCCAGTACTTC	CASSLGGAPETQYF
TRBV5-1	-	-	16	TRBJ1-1	TGCGCCAGCAGCTTGATGACAGCAAACATGAACACTGAAGCTTTCTTT	CASSLMTANMNTEAFF
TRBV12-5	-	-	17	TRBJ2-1	TGTGCTAGTGGTTTGGTACTAGGACTCTATAAGTCCAATGAGCAGTTCTTC	CASGLVLGLYKSNEQFF
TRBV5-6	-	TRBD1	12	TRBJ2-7	TGTGCCAGCAGCCGGGACAGGGACGAGCAGTACTTC	CASSRDRDEQYF
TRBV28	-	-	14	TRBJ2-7	TGTGCCAGCAGGTGGACAAGGGAGGTCTACGAGCAGTACTTC	CASRWTREVYEQYF
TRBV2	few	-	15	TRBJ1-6	TGTGCCAGCAGTGGACCTAGCTCCTATAATTCACCCCTCCACTTT	CASSGPSSYNSPLHF
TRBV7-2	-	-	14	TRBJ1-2	TGTGCCAGCAGCTTAGGGTGGGCCGGCTATGGCTACACCTTC	CASSLGWAGYGYTF
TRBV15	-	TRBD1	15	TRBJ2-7	TGTGCCACCAGCAGTTATCCAGGGGGTTACGACGAGCAGTACTTC	CATSSYPGGYDEQYF
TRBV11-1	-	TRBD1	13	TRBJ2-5	TGTGCCAGCAGCCGAGACAGGGGCGAGACCCAGTACTTC	CASSRDRGETQYF
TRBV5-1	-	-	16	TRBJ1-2	TGCGCCAGCAGCTTGGGATTGGCGGGGATGGACTATGGCTACACCTTC	CASSLGLAGMDYGYTF
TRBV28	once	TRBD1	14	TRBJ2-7	TGTGCCAGCAGCCCGACAGGGGGCGGGTACGAGCAGTACTTC	CASSPTGGGYEQYF
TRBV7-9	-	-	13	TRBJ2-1	TGTGCCAGCAGCTTCGGGACTCCGGGTGAGCAGTTCTTC	CASSFGTPGEQFF
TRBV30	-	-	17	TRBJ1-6	TGTGCCTGGAGAAATACAGGGTCCGCTACCTATAATTCACCCCTCCACTTT	CAWRNTGSATYNSPLHF
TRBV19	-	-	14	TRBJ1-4	TGTGCCAGTAGTATATGGCAGGGTAATGAAAAACTGTTTTTT	CASSIWQGNEKLFF
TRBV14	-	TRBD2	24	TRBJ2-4	TGTGCCAGCAGCCAAGATACTTTAGAGGATTTACTAGCGGGAGGGGGTGATGACAAAAACATTCAGTACTTC	CASSQDTLEDLLAGGGDDKNIQYF
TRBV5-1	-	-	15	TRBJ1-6	TGCGCCAGCAGCTTGGAATGGGGGGGAAATTCACCCCTCCACTTT	CASSLEWGGNSPLHF
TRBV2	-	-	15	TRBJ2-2	TGTGCCAGCTGGAGCTCTAGCGCGAACACCGGGGAGCTGTTTTTT	CASWSSSANTGELFF
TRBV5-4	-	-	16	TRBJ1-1	TGTGCCAGCAGTTTTGGGGCTTCGGTGATCCACACTGAAGCTTTCTTT	CASSFGASVIHTEAFF
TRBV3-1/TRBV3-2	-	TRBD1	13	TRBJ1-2	TGTGCCAGCAGCCGACAGGGGAACTATGGCTACACCTTC	CASSRQGNYGYTF
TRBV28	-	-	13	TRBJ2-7	TGTGCCAGCAGTTTACAAAATCCCTACGAGCAGTACTTC	CASSLQNPYEQYF
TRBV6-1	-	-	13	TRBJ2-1	TGTGCCAGCAGTGAAGTACGGGCGGGAGAGCAGTTCTTC	CASSEVRAGEQFF
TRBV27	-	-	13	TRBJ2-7	TGTGCCAGCAGTTTCAGGTTTACCTACGAGCAGTACTTC	CASSFRFTYEQYF
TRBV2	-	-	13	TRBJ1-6	TGTGCCAGCAGTGAACGGGAGCAAATGGCCCTCCACTTT	CASSEREQMALHF
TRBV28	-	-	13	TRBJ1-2	TGTGCCAGCAGGCCAGACACCCTCTATGGCTACACCTTC	CASRPDTLYGYTF
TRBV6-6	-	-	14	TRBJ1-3	TGTGCCAGCTCCGACTCCAGAACTGGAAACACCATATATTTT	CASSDSRTGNTIYF
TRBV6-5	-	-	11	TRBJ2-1	TGTGCCAGCACCAAGGGGCGGGAGCAGTTCTTC	CASTKGREQFF
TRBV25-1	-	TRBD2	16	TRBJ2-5	TGTGCCAGCAGTGAACCGCTAGCGGGAGTACTAGAGACCCAGTACTTC	CASSEPLAGVLETQYF
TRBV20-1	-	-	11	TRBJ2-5	TGCAGTGCGTCCGGAGTAAAGACCCAGTACTTC	CSASGVKTQYF
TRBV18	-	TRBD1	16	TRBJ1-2	TGTGCCAGCTCACAAGTACGACAGGGGAGGAACTATGGCTACACCTTC	CASSQVRQGRNYGYTF
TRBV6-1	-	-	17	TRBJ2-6	TGTGCCAGCAGTGCTACAGGGCTGGGCTCCGGGGCCAACGTCCTGACTTTC	CASSATGLGSGANVLTF
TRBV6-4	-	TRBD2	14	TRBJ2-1	TGTGCCAGCAGCCGACTAGCAGGTTACAATGAGCAGTTCTTC	CASSRLAGYNEQFF
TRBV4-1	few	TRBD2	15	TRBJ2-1	TGCGCCAGCAGCCTCGGACTAGCGGGAGAGGGTGAGCAGTTCTTC	CASSLGLAGEGEQFF
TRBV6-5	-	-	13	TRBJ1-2	TGTGCCAGCAGTTCGCGGGGGACGGATGGCTACACCTTC	CASSSRGTDGYTF
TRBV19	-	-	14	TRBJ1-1	TGTGCCAGTAGTATCTCCTCAGGAAGCACTGAAGCTTTCTTT	CASSISSGSTEAFF
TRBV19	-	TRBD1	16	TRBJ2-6	TGTGCCAGTACAGGGGGCCGATACTCTGGGGCCAACGTCCTGACTTTC	CASTGGRYSGANVLTF
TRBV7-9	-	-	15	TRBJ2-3	TGTGCCAGCAGTTCAACAGGCAACCCCACAGATACGCAGTATTTT	CASSSTGNPTDTQYF
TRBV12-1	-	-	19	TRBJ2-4	TGTGCCAGCAGCTTTGCGCTCCCAAATAGCGGGAGAAAGAAGAACATTCAGTACTTC	CASSFALPNSGRKKNIQYF
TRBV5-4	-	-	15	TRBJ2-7	TGTGCCAGCAGCTTCGCAGGGCAAAGCTCCTACGAGCAGTACTTC	CASSFAGQSSYEQYF
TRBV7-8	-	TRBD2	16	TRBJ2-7	TGTGCCAGCAGCCCCTCTGGGGCGGGAGCCTCCTACGAGCAGTACTTC	CASSPSGAGASYEQYF
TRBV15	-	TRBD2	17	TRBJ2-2	TGTGCCACCAGCAGAGATGCGGGAGGGCATCGAACCGGGGAGCTGTTTTTT	CATSRDAGGHRTGELFF
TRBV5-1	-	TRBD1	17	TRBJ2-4	TGCGCCAGCAGCTTGGACGGGACAGGTGTAGCCAAAAACATTCAGTACTTC	CASSLDGTGVAKNIQYF
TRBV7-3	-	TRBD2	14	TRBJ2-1	TGTGCCAGCAGCTTAACCCCCGCGGGGGTCGAGCAGTTCTTC	CASSLTPAGVEQFF
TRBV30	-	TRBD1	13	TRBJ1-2	TGTGCCTGGAGTGTACAGGGGAGCTATGGCTACACCTTC	CAWSVQGSYGYTF
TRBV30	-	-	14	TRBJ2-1	TGTGCCTGTTCCAGGGGCCCCGACGGGAATGAGCAGTTCTTC	CACSRGPDGNEQFF
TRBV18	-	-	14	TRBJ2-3	TGTGCCAGCTCACCGGGCGGGGGCACAGATACGCAGTATTTT	CASSPGGGTDTQYF
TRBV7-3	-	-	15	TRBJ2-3	TGTGCCAGCAGCTTACTAGCGACCTACACAGATACGCAGTATTTT	CASSLLATYTDTQYF
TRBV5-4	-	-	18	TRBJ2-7	TGTGCCAGCAGCAAACCTTCCCCGGGCGGGATAGCCACCGGAGAGCAGTACTTC	CASSKPSPGGIATGEQYF
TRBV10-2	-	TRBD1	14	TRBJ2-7	TGCGCCAGCAGGGACCCTGGGACAGGCTACGAGCAGTACTTC	CASRDPGTGYEQYF
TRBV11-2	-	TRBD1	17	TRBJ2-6	TGTGCCAGCAGCTTTGGACAGGGGTTGACTGGGGCCAACGTCCTGACTTTC	CASSFGQGLTGANVLTF
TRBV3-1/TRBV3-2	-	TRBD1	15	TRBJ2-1	TGTGCCAGCAGCCTTAGGGGGACAGGGGGCAATGAGCAGTTCTTC	CASSLRGTGGNEQFF
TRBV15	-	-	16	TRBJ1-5	TGTGCCACCAGCAGAGATCATCCCCGGCGGGGTCAGCCCCAGCATTTT	CATSRDHPRRGQPQHF